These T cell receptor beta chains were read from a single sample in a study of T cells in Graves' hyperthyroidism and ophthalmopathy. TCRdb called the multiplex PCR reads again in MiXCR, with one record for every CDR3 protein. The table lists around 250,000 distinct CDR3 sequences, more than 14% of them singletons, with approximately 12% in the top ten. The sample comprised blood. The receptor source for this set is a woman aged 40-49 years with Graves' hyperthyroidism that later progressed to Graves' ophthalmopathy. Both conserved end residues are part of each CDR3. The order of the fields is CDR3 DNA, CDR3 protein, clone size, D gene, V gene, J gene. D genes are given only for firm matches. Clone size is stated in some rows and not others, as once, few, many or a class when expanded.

DNA: TGTGCCAGCAGCTCCCCATTCGACAATGAGCAGTTCTTC; CDR3: CASSSPFDNEQFF; size: once; D: .; V: TRBV11-2; J: TRBJ2-1
DNA: TGTGCCAGCAGCCAGACAAGCACCCTTAGCACAGATACGCAGTATTTT; CDR3: CASSQTSTLSTDTQYF; size: many; D: .; V: TRBV11-2; J: TRBJ2-3
DNA: TGTGCCACCAGCAGGAAGATAGCGGGGCCCCAAGAGACCCAGTACTTC; CDR3: CATSRKIAGPQETQYF; size: many; D: TRBD2; V: TRBV15; J: TRBJ2-5
DNA: TGCAGTGCTAGGGACACTGGTCGGGGGCCGAACACTGAAGCTTTCTTT; CDR3: CSARDTGRGPNTEAFF; size: many; D: .; V: TRBV20-1; J: TRBJ1-1
DNA: TGCAGTGCGCGGACTAGCGGGAGTAAGTCTTGGTCCTACGAGCAGTACTTC; CDR3: CSARTSGSKSWSYEQYF; size: many; D: TRBD2; V: TRBV20-1; J: TRBJ2-7
DNA: TGCAGCGTTTCCCGCTCCCAGGGGATCACTAAAGCTTTCTTT; CDR3: CSVSRSQGITKAFF; size: many; D: .; V: TRBV29-1; J: TRBJ1-1
DNA: TGCGCCAGCAGCTTGGTAGGCGGGGGGCCGTGGGGCACTGAAGCTTTCTTT; CDR3: CASSLVGGGPWGTEAFF; size: many; D: .; V: TRBV5-1; J: TRBJ1-1
DNA: TGTGCCATCAGTGAGTACCAAGAGACCCAGTACTTC; CDR3: CAISEYQETQYF; size: many; D: .; V: TRBV10-3; J: TRBJ2-5
DNA: TGTGCCAGCAGCGCGGACAGGGGGCTTGGCGAGCAGTACTTC; CDR3: CASSADRGLGEQYF; size: few; D: TRBD1; V: TRBV9; J: TRBJ2-7
DNA: TGTGCCAGCAGTTACAGTGTGGGGGGCGTCTCAGGAAACACCATATATTTT; CDR3: CASSYSVGGVSGNTIYF; size: .; D: .; V: TRBV6-9; J: TRBJ1-3
DNA: TGCGCCAGCAGCCAAGGTAGGGGCAGGGGGATGAACACTGAAGCTTTCTTT; CDR3: CASSQGRGRGMNTEAFF; size: .; D: TRBD1; V: TRBV4-1; J: TRBJ1-1
DNA: TGCGCCAGCAGCTTGGGACCCTACAGGGGGCGAGACACTGAAGCTTTCTTT; CDR3: CASSLGPYRGRDTEAFF; size: many; D: TRBD1; V: TRBV5-1; J: TRBJ1-1
DNA: TGTGCCAGCAGTGATTTAGGGGCTAGCGGGCCTAGGGAGACCCAGTACTTC; CDR3: CASSDLGASGPRETQYF; size: medium-sized; D: TRBD2; V: TRBV2; J: TRBJ2-5
DNA: TGTGCCTCTCTAAGTCCCAGGGCCCCCTACGAGCAGTACTTC; CDR3: CASLSPRAPYEQYF; size: many; D: .; V: TRBV11-2; J: TRBJ2-7
DNA: TGCGCCAGCAGCTTCCGGACAGGGGAAACCGAGCAGTACTTC; CDR3: CASSFRTGETEQYF; size: once; D: TRBD1; V: TRBV5-1; J: TRBJ2-7
DNA: TGTGCCAGCAGTCGCGACAGGAATCAGCCCCAGCATTTT; CDR3: CASSRDRNQPQHF; size: many; D: .; V: TRBV12-3/TRBV12-4; J: TRBJ1-5
DNA: TGTGCCAGCAGCCAAGAGGACCTGTACCAAGAGACCCAGTACTTC; CDR3: CASSQEDLYQETQYF; size: many; D: .; V: TRBV14; J: TRBJ2-5
DNA: TGTGCCAGCAGTGACCGTGAGGGGAAGTCCTACGAGCAGTACTTC; CDR3: CASSDREGKSYEQYF; size: many; D: .; V: TRBV12-3/TRBV12-4; J: TRBJ2-7
DNA: TGTGCCAGCAGCTACTGGACAGGTCTCACCGGGGAGCTGTTTTTT; CDR3: CASSYWTGLTGELFF; size: many; D: TRBD1; V: TRBV5-6; J: TRBJ2-2
DNA: TGTGCCAGCAGTTACCACGGGAGGCGCAATGAGCAGTTCTTC; CDR3: CASSYHGRRNEQFF; size: many; D: TRBD2; V: TRBV6-1; J: TRBJ2-1
DNA: TGTGCCAGCAGCCGGTCCGGAAAACTGTTTTTT; CDR3: CASSRSGKLFF; size: .; D: .; V: TRBV14; J: TRBJ1-4
DNA: TGTGCCACCAGCAGAGATCCCCCGGATACGCAGTATTTT; CDR3: CATSRDPPDTQYF; size: many; D: .; V: TRBV15; J: TRBJ2-3
DNA: TGTGCCAGCAGTCTTACTAGCGGGAGAGGGCTGGGGACAGATACGCAGTATTTT; CDR3: CASSLTSGRGLGTDTQYF; size: many; D: TRBD2; V: TRBV2; J: TRBJ2-3
DNA: TGTGCCAGCAGTTACGCCGGGCCCCCGCGGGGGGAGCTGTTTTTT; CDR3: CASSYAGPPRGELFF; size: many; D: .; V: TRBV6-2/TRBV6-3; J: TRBJ2-2
DNA: TGTGCCAGCAGCATGCTAGCGGGCACAGATACGCAGTATTTT; CDR3: CASSMLAGTDTQYF; size: many; D: TRBD2; V: TRBV7-9; J: TRBJ2-3
DNA: TGTGCCAGCAGTGGCCGGAGGGAAAAACTGTTTTTT; CDR3: CASSGRREKLFF; size: many; D: .; V: TRBV28; J: TRBJ1-4
DNA: TGCAGCGTTGCAGAGGGGGGACAGGCATATGAAAAACTGTTTTTT; CDR3: CSVAEGGQAYEKLFF; size: .; D: TRBD1; V: TRBV29-1; J: TRBJ1-4
DNA: TGTGCCTGGAATCCCAAAACCGCGGGGGGATCGAGAACCGGGGAGCTGTTTTTT; CDR3: CAWNPKTAGGSRTGELFF; size: many; D: TRBD2; V: TRBV30; J: TRBJ2-2
DNA: TGTGCCAGCAGTTTTTTGCGGGAGAGGGATGAGCAGTTCTTC; CDR3: CASSFLRERDEQFF; size: many; D: TRBD2; V: TRBV28; J: TRBJ2-1
DNA: TGTGCCACCAGTGACCAAGGACTAGCGGAACCGAACACCGGGGAGCTGTTTTTT; CDR3: CATSDQGLAEPNTGELFF; size: .; D: TRBD2; V: TRBV24-1; J: TRBJ2-2
DNA: TGTGCCAGCAGCTTAGTCAGGGAACACTACGAGCAGTACTTC; CDR3: CASSLVREHYEQYF; size: .; D: .; V: TRBV7-2; J: TRBJ2-7
DNA: TGTGCCAGCAGTCTAGCCGCGGGACTAGCCTACAATGAGCAGTTCTTC; CDR3: CASSLAAGLAYNEQFF; size: many; D: TRBD2; V: TRBV28; J: TRBJ2-1
DNA: TGTACCAGCAGCTTAGTGGAGGTAGATACGCAGTATTTT; CDR3: CTSSLVEVDTQYF; size: few; D: .; V: TRBV7-8; J: TRBJ2-3
DNA: TGTGCCAGTAGTTCGCCCCGACACGGGAACACTGAAGCTTTCTTT; CDR3: CASSSPRHGNTEAFF; size: .; D: .; V: TRBV19; J: TRBJ1-1
DNA: TGTGCCAGCAACAGCGACAGAACAGATACGCAGTATTTT; CDR3: CASNSDRTDTQYF; size: .; D: .; V: TRBV5-4; J: TRBJ2-3
DNA: TGTGCCAGCAGTCCCGAGACAGGGACTGAAAAACTGTTTTTT; CDR3: CASSPETGTEKLFF; size: many; D: TRBD1; V: TRBV6-1; J: TRBJ1-4
DNA: TGCGCCAGCAGGAGAAAAGGGGGCTCCTACGAGCAGTACTTC; CDR3: CASRRKGGSYEQYF; size: few; D: .; V: TRBV5-1; J: TRBJ2-7
DNA: TGTGCCAGCAGTTTATCGAGAAGCGAGCAGTTCTTC; CDR3: CASSLSRSEQFF; size: many; D: .; V: TRBV27; J: TRBJ2-1
DNA: TGCGCCAGCAGCCCGGGACAGGCATTCGCCGAGCAGTACTTC; CDR3: CASSPGQAFAEQYF; size: many; D: TRBD1; V: TRBV5-1; J: TRBJ2-7
DNA: TGCAGCGTTCCCAAGGGGTCCCTTGCTTCCACAGATACGCAGTATTTT; CDR3: CSVPKGSLASTDTQYF; size: many; D: .; V: TRBV29-1; J: TRBJ2-3
DNA: TGCAGTGCTAGACAGTACGGACAGGGAGATTCACCCCTCCACTTT; CDR3: CSARQYGQGDSPLHF; size: many; D: TRBD1; V: TRBV20-1; J: TRBJ1-6
DNA: TGTGCCAGCAGTTACTCGCCCAGAACAGGTCAGCCCCAGCATTTT; CDR3: CASSYSPRTGQPQHF; size: many; D: .; V: TRBV6-2/TRBV6-3; J: TRBJ1-5
DNA: TGTGCCACCACTCGGGACATTAACACCGGGGAGCTGTTTTTT; CDR3: CATTRDINTGELFF; size: many; D: .; V: TRBV15; J: TRBJ2-2
DNA: TGTGCCAGCAGCTCCACCCCCACAGGGGGCGATGGCTACACCTTC; CDR3: CASSSTPTGGDGYTF; size: many; D: TRBD1; V: TRBV7-3; J: TRBJ1-2
DNA: TGTGCCAGCAGCCAGGGGGCCCTCTCCTACGAGCAGTACTTC; CDR3: CASSQGALSYEQYF; size: many; D: .; V: TRBV3-1; J: TRBJ2-7